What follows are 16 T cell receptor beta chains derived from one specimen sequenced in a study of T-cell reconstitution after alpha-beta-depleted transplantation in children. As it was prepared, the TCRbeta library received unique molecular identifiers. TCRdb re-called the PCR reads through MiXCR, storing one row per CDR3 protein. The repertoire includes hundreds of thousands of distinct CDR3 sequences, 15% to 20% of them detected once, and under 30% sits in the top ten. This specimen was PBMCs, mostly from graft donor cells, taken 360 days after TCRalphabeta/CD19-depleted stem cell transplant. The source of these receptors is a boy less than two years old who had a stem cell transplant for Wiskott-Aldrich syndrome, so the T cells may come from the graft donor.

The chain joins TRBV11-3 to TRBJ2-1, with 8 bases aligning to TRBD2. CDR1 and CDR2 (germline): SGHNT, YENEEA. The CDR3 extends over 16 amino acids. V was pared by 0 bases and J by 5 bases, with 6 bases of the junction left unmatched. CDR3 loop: CASSLEAAGVNNEQFF. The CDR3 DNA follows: TGTGCCAGCAGCTTAGAAGCAGCGGGAGTCAACAATGAGCAGTTCTTC.

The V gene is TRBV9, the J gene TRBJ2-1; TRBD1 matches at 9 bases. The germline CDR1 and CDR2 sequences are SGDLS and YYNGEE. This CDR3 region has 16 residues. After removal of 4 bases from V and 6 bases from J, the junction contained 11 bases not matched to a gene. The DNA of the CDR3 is TGTGCCAGCAGCCCCCCGTTGGGACAGGGCCCCAATGAGCAGTTCTTC. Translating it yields CASSPPLGQGPNEQFF.

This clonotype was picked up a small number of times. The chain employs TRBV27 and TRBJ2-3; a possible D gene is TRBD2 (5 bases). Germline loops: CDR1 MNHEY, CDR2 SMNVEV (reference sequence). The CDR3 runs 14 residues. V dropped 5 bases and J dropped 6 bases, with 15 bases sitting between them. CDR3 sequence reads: CASSPALTGDTQYF. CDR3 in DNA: TGTGCCAGCAGTCCCGCCCTCACGGGGGATACGCAGTATTTT.

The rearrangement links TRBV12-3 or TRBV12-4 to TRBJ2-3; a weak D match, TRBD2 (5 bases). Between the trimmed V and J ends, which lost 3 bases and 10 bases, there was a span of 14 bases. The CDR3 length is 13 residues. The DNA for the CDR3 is TGTGCCAGCAGTTTCCGGGAAATGGAGGCGCAGTATTTT. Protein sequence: CASSFREMEAQYF.

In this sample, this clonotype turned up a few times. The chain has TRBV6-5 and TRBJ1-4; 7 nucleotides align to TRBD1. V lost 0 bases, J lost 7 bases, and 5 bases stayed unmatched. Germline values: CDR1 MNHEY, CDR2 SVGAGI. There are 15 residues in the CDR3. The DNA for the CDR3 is TGTGCCAGCAGTTACTCTGGCAGGGGGGGTGAAAAACTGTTTTTT. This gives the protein CASSYSGRGGEKLFF.

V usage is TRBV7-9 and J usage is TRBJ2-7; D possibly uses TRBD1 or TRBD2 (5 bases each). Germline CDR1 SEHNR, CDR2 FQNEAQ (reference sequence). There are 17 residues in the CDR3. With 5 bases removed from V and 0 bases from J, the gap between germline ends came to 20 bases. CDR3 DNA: TGTGCCAGCAGCCGACCTTCTGCCGCCGGGACCTCCTACGAGCAGTACTTC. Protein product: CASSRPSAAGTSYEQYF.

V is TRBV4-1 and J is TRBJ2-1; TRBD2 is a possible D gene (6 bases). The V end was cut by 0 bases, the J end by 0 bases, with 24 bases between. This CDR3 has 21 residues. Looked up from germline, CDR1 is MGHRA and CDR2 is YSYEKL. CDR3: CASSQEGRGLIGANSYNEQFF. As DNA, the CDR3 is TGCGCCAGCAGCCAAGAAGGTCGGGGGTTGATAGGGGCAAACTCCTACAATGAGCAGTTCTTC.

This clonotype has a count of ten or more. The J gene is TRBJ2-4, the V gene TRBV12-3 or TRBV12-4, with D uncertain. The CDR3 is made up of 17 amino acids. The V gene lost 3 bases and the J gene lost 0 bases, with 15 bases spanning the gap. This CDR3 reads CASSFSTDSLAKNIQYF. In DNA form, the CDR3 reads TGTGCCAGCAGTTTTTCCACCGACTCACTAGCCAAAAACATTCAGTACTTC.

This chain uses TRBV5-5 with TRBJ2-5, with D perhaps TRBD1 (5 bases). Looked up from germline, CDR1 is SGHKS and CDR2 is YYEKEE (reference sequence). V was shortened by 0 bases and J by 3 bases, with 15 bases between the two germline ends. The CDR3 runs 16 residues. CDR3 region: CASSLGNRHPKETQYF. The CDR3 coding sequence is TGTGCCAGCAGCTTGGGTAACAGGCACCCGAAAGAGACCCAGTACTTC. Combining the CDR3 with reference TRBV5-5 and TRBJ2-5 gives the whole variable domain DAGVTQSPTHLIKTRGQQVTLRCSPISGHKSVSWYQQVLGQGPQFIFQYYEKEERGRGNFPDRFSARQFPNYSSELNVNALLLGDSALYLCASSLGNRHPKETQYFGPGTRLLVL.

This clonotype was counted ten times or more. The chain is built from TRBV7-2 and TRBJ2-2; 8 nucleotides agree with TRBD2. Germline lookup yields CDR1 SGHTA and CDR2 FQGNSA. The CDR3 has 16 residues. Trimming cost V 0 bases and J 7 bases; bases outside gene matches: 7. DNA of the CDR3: TGTGCCAGCAGCTTAGCTGGACTAGCCTTAGGCGGGGAGCTGTTTTTT. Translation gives CASSLAGLALGGELFF.

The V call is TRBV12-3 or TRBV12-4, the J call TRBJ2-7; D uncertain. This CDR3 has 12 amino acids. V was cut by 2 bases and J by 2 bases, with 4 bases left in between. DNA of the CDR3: TGTGCCAGCAGTTTACACACCTACGAGCAGTACTTC. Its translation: CASSLHTYEQYF.

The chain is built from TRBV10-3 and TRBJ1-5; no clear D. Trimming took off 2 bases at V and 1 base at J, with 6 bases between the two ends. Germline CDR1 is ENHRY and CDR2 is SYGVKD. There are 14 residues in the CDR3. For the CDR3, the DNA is TGTGCCATCAGTGAGATAAGGAGCAATCAGCCCCAGCATTTT. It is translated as CAISEIRSNQPQHF.

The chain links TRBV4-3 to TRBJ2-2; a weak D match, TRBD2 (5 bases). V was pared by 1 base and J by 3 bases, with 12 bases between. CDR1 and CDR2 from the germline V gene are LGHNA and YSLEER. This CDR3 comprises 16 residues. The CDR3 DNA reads TGCGCCAGCAGCCAAGGGGTCGAGGGTGACACCGGGGAGCTGTTTTTT. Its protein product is CASSQGVEGDTGELFF.

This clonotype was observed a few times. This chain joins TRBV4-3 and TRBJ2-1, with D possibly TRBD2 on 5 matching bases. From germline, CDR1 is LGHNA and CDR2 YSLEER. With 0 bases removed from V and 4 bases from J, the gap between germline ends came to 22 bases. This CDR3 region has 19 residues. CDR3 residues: CASSQEFRSSPPRYNEQFF. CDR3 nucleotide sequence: TGCGCCAGCAGCCAAGAGTTCCGATCTAGCCCGCCCCGTTACAATGAGCAGTTCTTC.

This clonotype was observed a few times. CDR3 residues: CASRTSPSYNEQFF. CDR3 DNA sequence: TGTGCCTCGCGGACTAGCCCGAGTTACAATGAGCAGTTCTTC. The chain uses TRBV10-3 and TRBJ2-1, with TRBD2 identical over 8 bases. The CDR3 extends over 14 amino acids. CDR1 is ENHRY and CDR2 is SYGVKD in the germline V gene. Germline trimming cut 11 bases from V and 4 bases from J; bases unmatched to any gene: 10.

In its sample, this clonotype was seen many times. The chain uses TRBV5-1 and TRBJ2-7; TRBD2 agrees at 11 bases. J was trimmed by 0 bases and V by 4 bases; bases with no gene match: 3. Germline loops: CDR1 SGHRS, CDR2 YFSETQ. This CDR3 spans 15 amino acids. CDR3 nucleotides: TGCGCCAGCAGCCCTACTAGCGGGAGCTCCTACGAGCAGTACTTC. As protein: CASSPTSGSSYEQYF.